This T cell receptor beta chain was identified during a study of blood T cells in healthy people across ages. Study summary: T cells yielded about one barcoded beta molecule per two cells through template switching. General study results and limits: Unknown CMV status may confound age-related changes in expanded clones. A roughly linear age-dependent decrease characterized TCR beta diversity per million T cells.

The CDR3 has 14 residues. Looked up from germline, CDR1 is MDHEN and CDR2 is SYDVKM. The V and J ends lost 5 bases and 3 bases, in that order; junction bases with no gene match: 4. A second PCR of roughly 6 to 12 cycles used a sample-barcoded 5' primer and a J-beta primer mix. In TCRdb, the 5' RACE reads were re-called with MiXCR into one record per CDR3 protein. The sample contains 800,000 to 900,000 distinct CDR3 sequences, 62% of which appear only once. This clonotype has more than one count but fewer than ten. As yet, its antigen is unknown. The sequencing input was blood. This clonotype was obtained from a man aged 30-40 years in good health. The J gene is TRBJ2-7, the V gene TRBV28; 10 bases are a match to TRBD1. The CDR3 sequence is CASSPGQGLYEQYF. The CDR3 DNA sequence: TGTGCCAGCAGTCCGGGACAGGGGCTCTACGAGCAGTACTTC.